Shown below are 9 T cell receptor beta chains from a single sample sequenced in a study of blood T cell repertoires in COVID-19. TCRdb's copy holds only in-frame clones and misses some; the assay was immunoSEQ multiplex PCR. The sample has around 88,000 clones, over 70% seen once; the top ten hold approximately 12%. Sequencing was done on a sample of peripheral blood. All receptors come from a woman older than 75 with acute or convalescent COVID-19.

V and J are TRBV14 and TRBJ2-2; possibly TRBD1 for D (6 bases). V gave up 0 bases and J gave up 1 base, with 9 bases separating them. Germline V gene sequence: CDR1 SGHDN, CDR2 FVKESK. This CDR3 has 16 residues. The CDR3 spells CASSQEKGQNTGELFF. CDR3 nucleotide sequence: TGTGCCAGCAGCCAAGAGAAGGGACAGAACACCGGGGAGCTGTTTTTT.

V is TRBV7-9 and J is TRBJ2-1; 10 nucleotides line up with TRBD2. The CDR3 has 18 residues. Germline V lookup: CDR1 SEHNR, CDR2 FQNEAQ (reference sequence). V lost 0 bases and J lost 3; bases outside the gene matches: 8. CDR3 loop: CASSLALASGGFYNEQFF. In nucleotides, the CDR3 is TGTGCCAGCAGCTTAGCGCTGGCTAGCGGGGGATTCTACAATGAGCAGTTCTTC.

The rearrangement uses TRBV18 and TRBJ1-4; D might be TRBD1 (6 bases). The CDR3 loop spans 15 amino acids. Per the germline V gene, CDR1 is KGHSH and CDR2 is LQKENI. The ends were cut back, 5 bases at V and 3 bases at J, with 13 bases in the middle. CDR3: CASSSQGSANEKLFF. The DNA for the CDR3 is TGTGCCAGCTCATCGCAGGGGTCGGCTAATGAAAAACTGTTTTTT.

The chain is built from TRBV15 and TRBJ1-5; 7 nucleotides match TRBD1. With 1 base clipped from V and 5 bases from J, the junction kept 5 bases outside the gene matches. The germline CDR1 and CDR2 sequences are LNHNV and YYDKDF (reference sequence). This CDR3 comprises 15 residues. The CDR3 sequence is CATSRVRGLYQPQHF. CDR3 sequence (DNA): TGTGCCACCAGCAGAGTTAGGGGGCTTTATCAGCCCCAGCATTTT.

The chain is built from TRBV27 and TRBJ2-3; D is possibly TRBD2 (7 bases). Trimming shortened V by 0 bases and J by 0 bases, and 10 bases separated the two germline ends. CDR3 length: 16 amino acids. Germline V CDR1 and CDR2: MNHEY, SMNVEV (reference sequence). CDR3 protein: CASSLSKGGSTDTQYF. The CDR3 nucleotides are TGTGCCAGCAGTTTATCGAAGGGGGGGAGCACAGATACGCAGTATTTT.

This chain uses TRBV5-4 with TRBJ2-6, with TRBD1 as a possible D gene (6 bases). In germline, CDR1 is SGHNT, CDR2 YYREEE (reference sequence). The CDR3 extends over 15 amino acids. V was shortened by 4 bases and J by 1 base, with 9 bases between the two germline ends. The CDR3 DNA reads TGTGCCAGCAGCCCTACAGGGTCTGGGGCCAACGTCCTGACTTTC. It specifies CASSPTGSGANVLTF.

V and J are TRBV5-1 and TRBJ1-2, with 12 bases lining up with TRBD1. V lost 4 bases to trimming and J lost 9 bases; unmatched junction nucleotides: 10. CDR1 is SGHRS and CDR2 is YFSETQ in the germline V gene. The CDR3 is made up of 15 amino acids. CDR3 region: CASSAGTGGSGRYTF. CDR3 DNA sequence: TGCGCCAGCAGCGCCGGGACAGGGGGCAGTGGACGCTACACCTTC.

V usage is TRBV9 and J usage is TRBJ1-2; the D gene is possibly TRBD1 (5 bases). V dropped 4 bases and J dropped 3 bases, with 16 bases sitting between them. The CDR3 sequence is 15 residues long. The V gene's germline CDR1 is SGDLS and CDR2 YYNGEE. The CDR3 sequence is CASSRDSLPDYGYTF. The CDR3 nucleotides read TGTGCCAGCAGCAGGGACTCTCTGCCTGACTATGGCTACACCTTC.

The V and J genes are TRBV30 and TRBJ2-3; D is unresolved. In germline, CDR1 is GTSNPN, CDR2 SVGIG (reference sequence). This CDR3 is 13 amino acids long. The ends were cut back, 3 bases at V and 4 bases at J, with 11 bases in the middle. The CDR3 bases are TGTGCCTGGAGCCCTCCACTGGCAGATACGCAGTATTTT. It yields the protein CAWSPPLADTQYF.